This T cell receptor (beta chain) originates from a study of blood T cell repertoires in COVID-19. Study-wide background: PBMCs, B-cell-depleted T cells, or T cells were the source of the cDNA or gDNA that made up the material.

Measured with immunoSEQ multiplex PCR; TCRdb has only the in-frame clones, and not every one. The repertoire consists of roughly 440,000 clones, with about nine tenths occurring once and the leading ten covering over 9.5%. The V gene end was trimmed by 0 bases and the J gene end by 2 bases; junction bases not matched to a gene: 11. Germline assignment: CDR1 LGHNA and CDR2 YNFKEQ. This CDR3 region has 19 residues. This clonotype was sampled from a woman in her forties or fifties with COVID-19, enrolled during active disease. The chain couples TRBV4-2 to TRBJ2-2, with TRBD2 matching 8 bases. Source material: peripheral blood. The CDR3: CASSQDTSTGGANTGELFF. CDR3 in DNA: TGTGCCAGCAGCCAAGACACTAGCACCGGGGGGGCAAACACCGGGGAGCTGTTTTTT.